The 9 T cell receptor beta chains reported below all come from one sample, sequenced in a study of blood T cell repertoires in COVID-19. Assay: immunoSEQ multiplex PCR; the TCRdb copy retains only in-frame clones and omits some. The data contain around 91,000 clones, 75% to 90% of them singletons. The sequencing input was peripheral blood. The receptors originated from an elderly man with acute or convalescent COVID-19.

A few counts support this clone. This chain joins TRBV6-5 and TRBJ2-7; D not certain. Germline lookup yields CDR1 MNHEY and CDR2 SVGAGI. The CDR3 length is 12 residues. Trimming cost V 5 bases and J 2 bases, with 7 bases left between them. CDR3 in DNA: TGTGCCAGCAGTCCCCTAGCCTACGAGCAGTACTTC. Its translation: CASSPLAYEQYF.

V usage is TRBV10-3 and J usage is TRBJ2-7; 9 nucleotides line up with TRBD2. This CDR3 has 15 residues. Germline V gene data show CDR1 as ENHRY and CDR2 as SYGVKD. Germline trimming cut 0 bases from V and 1 base from J; bases unmatched to any gene: 1. The CDR3 region is CAISESAGGSYEQYF. As DNA, the CDR3 is TGTGCCATCAGTGAGTCTGCGGGAGGGTCCTACGAGCAGTACTTC.

The V gene is TRBV5-4, the J gene TRBJ2-3; 9 nucleotides match TRBD2. CDR3 size: 14 residues. Losses at the gene ends were 4 bases for V and 1 base for J; bases not matched to a gene: 1. CDR1 and CDR2 from the germline V gene are SGHNT and YYREEE (reference sequence). CDR3 sequence reads: CASSRGGGTDTQYF. The DNA for the CDR3 is TGTGCCAGCAGCCGCGGGGGGGGCACAGATACGCAGTATTTT.

This sequence joins TRBV2 and TRBJ2-7, with D possibly matching TRBD2 (5 bases). The CDR3 is 13 amino acids. Trimming shortened V by 2 bases and J by 2 bases, and 7 bases separated the two germline ends. Germline V gene lookup returns CDR1 SNHLY and CDR2 FYNNEI. In DNA, the CDR3 is TGTGCCAGCAGTGAATCGGGAACCTACGAGCAGTACTTC. This gives the protein CASSESGTYEQYF.

This chain connects TRBV19 to TRBJ2-4; D perhaps matches TRBD1 (5 bases). Germline CDR1 LNHDA, CDR2 SQIVND (reference sequence). V was cut by 2 bases and J by 0 bases, with 17 bases left in between. This CDR3 contains 18 residues. CDR3 residues: CASSIKGRVLTAKNIQYF. Written as DNA, the CDR3 is TGTGCCAGTAGTATAAAGGGCAGGGTCTTAACAGCCAAAAACATTCAGTACTTC.

CDR3 sequence (DNA): TGTGCCAGCAGACCTTTAACAGGGCCCCAGCATTTT. Protein: CASRPLTGPQHF. The chain carries TRBV28 and TRBJ1-5; TRBD1 is a possible D gene (5 bases). V was cut by 6 bases and J by 9 bases, with 12 bases left in between. This CDR3 has 12 amino acids. CDR1 is MDHEN and CDR2 is SYDVKM in the germline V gene.

This chain uses TRBV28 with TRBJ1-2; weak D call: TRBD1 (6 bases). Trimming took 7 bases from V and 7 from J, leaving 19 bases between them. This CDR3 region has 14 residues. The V gene's germline CDR1 is MDHEN and CDR2 SYDVKM. This CDR3 reads CASTLGGALSGYTF. DNA of the CDR3: TGTGCCAGCACCCTGGGGGGGGCGCTTTCTGGCTACACCTTC.

The genes are TRBV3-1 (or the pseudogene TRBV3-2) and TRBJ1-2; a weak D match, TRBD1 (6 bases). With 1 base removed from V and 6 bases from J, the gap between germline ends came to 15 bases. This CDR3 is built from 15 residues. Germline V gene data show CDR1 as LGHDT and CDR2 as YNNKEL (reference sequence). CDR3 DNA sequence: TGTGCCAGCAGCCAAGTTTCCGGGACAAACGATGGCTACACCTTC. Translated, it gives CASSQVSGTNDGYTF.

This clone was seen more than once but under ten times. This chain joins TRBV24-1 and TRBJ2-1, with D possibly matching TRBD2 (6 bases). Germline CDR1 reads KGHDR; CDR2 reads SFDVKD. The CDR3 is 15 residues long. Trimming took 5 bases from V and 7 from J, leaving 17 bases between them. The CDR3 sequence is CATSGGTPGWNEQFF. The CDR3, as DNA: TGTGCCACCAGTGGAGGGACTCCGGGATGGAATGAGCAGTTCTTC.